The clone carrying this TCR beta chain has more than one count but fewer than ten. The CDR3 runs to 16 residues. This specimen belongs to a study of patients and donors after allogeneic stem cell transplantation. A single record per CDR3 protein comes from TCRdb applying MiXCR to the RT-PCR reads. The table has approximately 200,000 distinct CDR3 sequences, around 40% seen once. The chain joins TRBV21-1 to TRBJ2-7; the table names TRBD1, a call not compared with the DNA. TRBV21-1 is tagged as a pseudogene. Sequenced input: blood, either unsorted or a sorted T cell fraction (not recorded which). The TCR sequence derives from a human donor who was either an allogeneic HSCT recipient or a stem cell or donor lymphocyte infusion donor (not recorded which). It is not recorded whose cells these are; they may come from a transplant donor. CDR3: CASSPRSRDRRYEQYF. Written as DNA, the CDR3 is TGTGCCAGCAGCCCCCGATCCCGGGACAGGAGGTACGAGCAGTACTTC.